This T cell receptor (beta chain) was recorded in a study of T-cell memory formation after mild COVID-19. Germline loops: CDR1 MGHRA, CDR2 YSYEKL. V shed 1 base and J shed 10 bases, with 11 bases lying between them. The CDR3 has 13 amino acids. TCRdb analysed the 5' RACE reads with MiXCR anew, one entry per CDR3 protein. The data contain 430,000 or so distinct CDR3 sequences, 20% to 30% of them singletons. This clonotype has a handful of counts. This TCR was recovered from an adult woman who had mild COVID-19 (a few samples of this study predate the infection). Cell type and time point are not known. This rearrangement joins TRBV4-1 to TRBJ2-1; D not resolved. The sequencing sample was made of PBMCs or a T cell subset sorted from them (not recorded which). The CDR3 DNA reads TGCGCCAGCAGCCAAGTAGGGTCACGCGAGCAGTTCTTC. This encodes CASSQVGSREQFF.